The TCR beta chain under discussion was sequenced for a study of Ad26.COV2.S vaccination and SARS-CoV-2 variants. The treatment is: some 20 received Ad26.COV2.S at low or high dose, single or two shots; five or six received placebo; per-sample allocation not given. Day 63 after the first injection of vaccine or placebo was the sampling time. Here immunoSEQ multiplex PCR was the method, and the copy in TCRdb shows in-frame clones only, minus some. The top ten hold about 5.4% of the sample, which has around 300,000 clones, 90% seen once. From germline, CDR1 is MGHRA and CDR2 YSYEKL. V shed 4 bases and J shed 0 bases, with 9 bases lying between them. This CDR3 spans 15 amino acids.

This clonotype originated in a person between 18 and 65 years old who received the Ad26.COV2.S COVID-19 vaccine or a placebo. The chain is built from TRBV4-1 and TRBJ1-4; D gene unclear. The sample in question was peripheral blood, obtained in a trial of Ad26.COV2.S vaccine versus placebo. CDR3 DNA sequence: TGCGCCAGCAGCCCAACGCGTGCAACTAATGAAAAACTGTTTTTT. The encoded protein is CASSPTRATNEKLFF.